This T cell receptor beta chain was captured by sequencing in a study of response to subunit inactivated influenza vaccine. To note about this clonotype: The antigen is undetermined.

The V and J ends lost 3 bases and 3 bases respectively, with 15 bases between them. The CDR3 loop spans 15 amino acids. In germline, CDR1 is LGHNA, CDR2 YSLEER. MiXCR was run by TCRdb on the RT-PCR reads, yielding one entry per CDR3 protein. The sample carries 800,000 to 1,000,000 distinct CDR3 sequences, around 21% recorded once. Study-wide findings and caveats: Authors suggested few new T cells are recruited by each seasonal influenza vaccination.

V and J are TRBV4-3 and TRBJ2-7; unclear D gene. The source was PBMCs from blood, collected 5 days after vaccination. The TCR originated in a man between 50 and 59 years old who received an inactivated influenza vaccine. CDR3 DNA: TGCGCCAGCAGCCACAATAGCAGACGCGTCTACGAGCAGTACTTC. This encodes CASSHNSRRVYEQYF.